Sequencing of this TCR beta chain was carried out in a study of blood T cell repertoires in COVID-19. Generated by immunoSEQ multiplex PCR, the TCRdb table keeps only in-frame clones and is missing some. The sample carries over 200,000 clones, less than 85% recorded once. As to this clone: Other nucleotide sequences from this sample produce the same CDR3.

The sequencing input was PBMCs or T cells enriched from blood (not recorded which). This clonotype was obtained from a man in his sixties who had recovered from COVID-19.

CDR3 in DNA: TGTGCCAGCAGCTTCTCGGTGAACACTGAAGCTTTCTTT. It translates to CASSFSVNTEAFF. The V gene is TRBV7-9, the J gene TRBJ1-1; no firm D call. V lost 3 bases, J lost 0 bases, and 5 bases lay in between. This CDR3 has 13 residues. Germline V gene sequence: CDR1 SEHNR, CDR2 FQNEAQ (reference sequence).